The entry below gives a single T cell receptor beta chain sequence along with its context. The antigen is undetermined. Random-hexamer reverse transcription was applied to 0.5 to 1 ug RNA. The authors amplified TCR beta CDR3 across 54 Vbeta and 13 Jbeta using immunoSEQ multiplex PCR. TCRdb ran MiXCR on the immunoSEQ multiplex PCR reads and lists one entry per CDR3 protein. The sample yields some 130,000 distinct CDR3 sequences, roughly 94% seen once. The sample originates from a study of CD8 T cells in Susac syndrome. General study findings and limits: Among people with Susac, CD8+ clonal expansion was greatest in TEMRA cells and active patients.

The TCR sequence derives from a human donor with Susac syndrome. Sequenced material: CD8+ T cells from PBMCs.

The CDR3 protein is CSVADRPDTQYF. As DNA, the CDR3 is TGCAGCGTTGCGGATAGGCCAGATACGCAGTATTTT. The genes are TRBV29-1 and TRBJ2-3; D not certain. The CDR3 is 12 amino acids. Trimming shortened V by 4 bases and J by 4 bases, and 9 bases separated the two germline ends. Germline loops: CDR1 SQVTM, CDR2 ANQGSEA.